The next 20 T cell receptor beta chains were all read from a single sample in a study of blood T cell repertoires in COVID-19. Generated by immunoSEQ multiplex PCR, the TCRdb table keeps only in-frame clones and is missing some. The data hold under 150,000 clones, with 75% to 90% observed a single time. The sequenced sample consisted of peripheral blood. These receptor sequences come from a woman aged 60-75 years with COVID-19, enrolled during active disease.

V is TRBV5-1 and J is TRBJ2-2, with TRBD2 as a possible D gene (6 bases). Germline CDR1 is SGHRS and CDR2 is YFSETQ. The CDR3 covers 17 residues. Between the trimmed V and J ends, which lost 0 bases and 4 bases, there was a span of 16 bases. The CDR3 nucleotides read TGCGCCAGCAGCTTGGCCCTCGGCGGGGAGATCACCGGGGAGCTGTTTTTT. Residues: CASSLALGGEITGELFF. Based on the CDR3 plus reference TRBV5-1 and TRBJ2-2, the full variable domain is KAGVTQTPRYLIKTRGQQVTLSCSPISGHRSVSWYQQTPGQGLQFLFEYFSETQRNKGNFPGRFSGRQFSNSRSEMNVSTLELGDSALYLCASSLALGGEITGELFFGEGSRLTVL.

The chain has TRBV19 and TRBJ1-2; D call uncertain. The CDR3 loop spans 15 amino acids. Germline assignment: CDR1 LNHDA and CDR2 SQIVND (reference sequence). V lost 1 base and J lost 2, with 11 bases in between. The CDR3 loop is CASSIARTGNYGYTF. The CDR3 DNA is TGTGCCAGTAGTATAGCTAGGACGGGAAACTATGGCTACACCTTC.

The chain links TRBV11-2 to TRBJ2-7, with unresolved D. Germline V gives CDR1 SGHAT, CDR2 FQNNGV. With 2 bases removed from V and 6 bases from J, the gap between germline ends came to 11 bases. This CDR3 contains 13 residues. DNA for the CDR3: TGTGCCAGCAGCTTAAGGCGCGGCCTCGAGCAGTACTTC. It encodes CASSLRRGLEQYF. Full variable domain (missing parts from reference TRBV11-2 and TRBJ2-7): EAGVAQSPRYKIIEKRQSVAFWCNPISGHATLYWYQQILGQGPKLLIQFQNNGVVDDSQLPKDRFSAERLKGVDSTLKIQPAKLEDSAVYLCASSLRRGLEQYFGPGTRLTVT.

This rearrangement joins TRBV24-1 to TRBJ2-7; 9 bases map to TRBD1. Germline V gene sequence: CDR1 KGHDR, CDR2 SFDVKD. The CDR3 totals 14 residues. The trim removed 4 bases at V and 0 bases at J, leaving 0 bases unmatched. CDR3 in amino acids: CATSEGQGSYEQYF. The CDR3 coding sequence is TGTGCCACCAGTGAGGGACAGGGCTCCTACGAGCAGTACTTC.

Points on this clone: At one end the junction does not follow the germline gene, possibly because of a read error. The chain uses TRBV5-1 and TRBJ2-2, with 8 bases lining up with TRBD1. The CDR3 has 18 residues. Germline V gives CDR1 SGHRS, CDR2 YFSETQ. CDR3 nucleotide sequence: TGCGCCACCAGCATGGCAGGGGGCCCTATCATAAACACCGGGGAGCTGTTTTTT. Protein: CATSMAGGPIINTGELFF.

CDR3 DNA: TGTGCCTGGAGTGTCGGCAGGGGTCGTTACGAGCAGTACTTC. This encodes CAWSVGRGRYEQYF. The rearrangement uses TRBV30 and TRBJ2-7; TRBD1 might be the D (6 bases). Germline CDR1 reads GTSNPN; CDR2 reads SVGIG (reference sequence). The CDR3 is made up of 14 amino acids. Trimming took 0 bases from V and 4 from J, leaving 13 bases between them.

The chain combines TRBV3-1 (or the pseudogene TRBV3-2) with TRBJ2-5, with 11 bases matching TRBD2. CDR1 LGHDT and CDR2 YNNKEL come from the germline V gene (reference sequence). V shed 0 bases, J shed 5 bases, and the junction held 11 bases outside the gene matches. The CDR3 has 18 residues. The CDR3 region is CASSQDPLAGGLRETQYF. CDR3 DNA: TGTGCCAGCAGCCAAGATCCGTTAGCGGGGGGGTTGAGGGAGACCCAGTACTTC.

The chain employs TRBV7-5 and TRBJ1-2; the table's D gene call, TRBD1, was not cross checked with the DNA. TRBV7-5 is described as a pseudogene. This CDR3 contains 14 residues. Here the CDR3 DNA reads TGTGCCAGAAGCGGATCGGGACAGGTCGACGGCTACACCTTC. Residues: CARSGSGQVDGYTF.

The rearrangement joins TRBV28 to TRBJ2-3; D perhaps matches TRBD2 (5 bases). This CDR3 is built from 13 residues. V dropped 5 bases and J dropped 4 bases, with 10 bases sitting between them. The V gene's germline CDR1 is MDHEN and CDR2 SYDVKM. The CDR3 region has the DNA TGTGCCAGCAGTCCGCCTAGCCCAGATACGCAGTATTTT. Protein sequence: CASSPPSPDTQYF.

This clone was recorded only once. The chain has TRBV9 and TRBJ1-3, with D hard to call. Trimming left V 0 bases short and J 4 bases short, with 20 bases between. Germline CDR1 is SGDLS and CDR2 is YYNGEE. This CDR3 region has 18 residues. The CDR3 loop reads CASSVDWRGGAGGNTIYF. The CDR3 DNA is TGTGCCAGCAGCGTAGACTGGAGAGGTGGTGCTGGAGGAAACACCATATATTTT.

The rearrangement links TRBV10-3 to TRBJ1-5; possible D gene TRBD1, 5 bases. V was cut by 6 bases and J by 6 bases, with 18 bases left in between. This CDR3 is built from 15 residues. CDR1 is ENHRY and CDR2 is SYGVKD in the germline V gene. DNA for the CDR3: TGTGCCATCAGGGCCCAGGCGGGGGGTGGTCAGCCCCAGCATTTT. Translated: CAIRAQAGGGQPQHF.

The chain uses TRBV11-3 and TRBJ2-1, with 8 bases fitting TRBD1. V was pared by 3 bases and J by 7 bases, with 8 bases of the junction left unmatched. The germline CDR1 and CDR2 sequences are SGHNT and YENEEA. This CDR3 region has 15 residues. CDR3 sequence reads: CASSFQGAISNEQFF. In DNA, the CDR3 is TGTGCCAGCAGCTTTCAGGGGGCGATATCGAATGAGCAGTTCTTC.

V is TRBV15 and J is TRBJ1-2; a possible D gene is TRBD1 (6 bases). CDR3 length: 16 residues. Looked up from germline, CDR1 is LNHNV and CDR2 is YYDKDF (reference sequence). Trimming removed 3 bases at V and 0 bases at J, with 14 bases between. The CDR3 is CATSRLRDNTNYGYTF. CDR3 coding DNA: TGTGCCACCAGCAGGCTCCGGGACAACACTAACTATGGCTACACCTTC.

With regard to this clone: A read error may account for a junction end that differs from germline. The chain is built from TRBV4-2 and TRBJ2-3, with D possibly being TRBD2 (6 bases). The CDR3 extends over 14 amino acids. In germline, CDR1 is LGHNA, CDR2 YNFKEQ. CDR3 loop: CASMSEHGTGLVSF. The CDR3, as DNA: TGTGCCAGCATGAGCGAACACGGGACTGGATTGGTGAGTTTT.

V and J are TRBV9 and TRBJ1-1; 9 positions match TRBD1. V dropped 0 bases and J dropped 0; count of bases not matched to a gene: 9. In germline, CDR1 is SGDLS, CDR2 YYNGEE. The CDR3 contains 18 residues. CDR3 in DNA: TGTGCCAGCAGCGTAGGGGGACAGGGATTAATCTTGAACACTGAAGCTTTCTTT. Its protein product is CASSVGGQGLILNTEAFF.

The chain links TRBV7-8 to TRBJ1-2; TRBD1 might be the D (5 bases). The V gene lost 5 bases and the J gene lost 5 bases, with 6 bases spanning the gap. Germline CDR1 and CDR2: SGHVS and FQNEAQ. The length of the CDR3 is 11 residues. The CDR3 loop reads CASSPGYGYTF. The CDR3 DNA sequence: TGTGCCAGCAGCCCAGGGTATGGCTACACCTTC.

This rearrangement joins TRBV18 to TRBJ2-7; 7 positions agree with TRBD1. With V trimmed by 2 bases and J by 6 bases, 7 bases remained unmatched. Germline V lookup: CDR1 KGHSH, CDR2 LQKENI. The CDR3 covers 14 residues. CDR3 in amino acids: CASSPWDSASEQYF. The DNA of the CDR3 is TGTGCCAGCTCACCATGGGACAGTGCAAGCGAGCAGTACTTC.

This clone was found a few times. The DNA of the CDR3 is TGTGCCAGCAGACGCGGGACAGACATGAACACTGAAGCTTTCTTT. Encoded protein: CASRRGTDMNTEAFF. This sequence joins TRBV5-4 and TRBJ1-1, with 7 bases fitting TRBD1. Losses at the gene ends were 5 bases for V and 0 bases for J; bases not matched to a gene: 7. This CDR3 is built from 15 residues. Germline-derived CDR1 and CDR2 are SGHNT and YYREEE (reference sequence). The full variable domain, in which reference TRBV5-4 and TRBJ1-1 provide the parts outside the CDR3, is ETGVTQSPTHLIKTRGQQVTLRCSSQSGHNTVSWYQQALGQGPQFIFQYYREEENGRGNFPPRFSGLQFPNYSSELNVNALELDDSALYLCASRRGTDMNTEAFFGQGTRLTVV.

The rearrangement joins TRBV2 to TRBJ1-5; D uncertain. CDR1 and CDR2 (germline): SNHLY, FYNNEI. V was trimmed by 7 bases and J by 8 bases, leaving 18 bases between them. There are 14 residues in the CDR3. The CDR3 protein is CASNVGGRDEPQHF. The CDR3 DNA is TGTGCCAGCAATGTCGGCGGTCGAGATGAGCCCCAGCATTTT.

This rearrangement joins TRBV12-5 to TRBJ2-2; D is unclear. There are 14 residues in the CDR3. CDR1 and CDR2 (germline): LGHNT, FRNRAP. Trimming cost V 6 bases and J 3 bases, with 11 bases left between them. The CDR3 coding sequence is TGTGCTAGTGGGACCGGAGCAGACACCGGGGAGCTGTTTTTT. This encodes CASGTGADTGELFF.